This T cell receptor beta chain was identified during a study of human T cells and chemical hapten exposure. Sample time point: patch test 3, about 24 weeks after DPC sensitization. Treatment indicated: therapeutic diphenylcyclopropenone sensitization with weekly scalp DPC. TCRdb re-called the RACE reads with MiXCR, one entry per CDR3 protein. The sample consists of around 85,000 distinct CDR3 sequences, 13% of them appearing once. Only a few counts were recorded for this clonotype. This CDR3 spans 10 amino acids. Germline V CDR1 and CDR2: SGHDT, YYEEEE. V was trimmed by 4 bases and J by 8 bases, leaving 4 bases between them.

The gene calls are TRBV5-6 and TRBJ2-1; no clear D gene. The source was whole blood, collected in connection with sensitization to the hapten diphenylcyclopropenone (DPC). The source is a woman in her fifties or sixties with alopecia areata. Some clones in this sample may be carry-over from other donors' samples. Written as DNA, the CDR3 is TGTGCCAGCAGCGGATATGAGCAGTTCTTC. This gives the protein CASSGYEQFF. Full variable domain (missing parts from reference TRBV5-6 and TRBJ2-1): DAGVTQSPTHLIKTRGQQVTLRCSPKSGHDTVSWYQQALGQGPQFIFQYYEEEERQRGNFPDRFSGHQFPNYSSELNVNALLLGDSALYLCASSGYEQFFGPGTRLTVL.